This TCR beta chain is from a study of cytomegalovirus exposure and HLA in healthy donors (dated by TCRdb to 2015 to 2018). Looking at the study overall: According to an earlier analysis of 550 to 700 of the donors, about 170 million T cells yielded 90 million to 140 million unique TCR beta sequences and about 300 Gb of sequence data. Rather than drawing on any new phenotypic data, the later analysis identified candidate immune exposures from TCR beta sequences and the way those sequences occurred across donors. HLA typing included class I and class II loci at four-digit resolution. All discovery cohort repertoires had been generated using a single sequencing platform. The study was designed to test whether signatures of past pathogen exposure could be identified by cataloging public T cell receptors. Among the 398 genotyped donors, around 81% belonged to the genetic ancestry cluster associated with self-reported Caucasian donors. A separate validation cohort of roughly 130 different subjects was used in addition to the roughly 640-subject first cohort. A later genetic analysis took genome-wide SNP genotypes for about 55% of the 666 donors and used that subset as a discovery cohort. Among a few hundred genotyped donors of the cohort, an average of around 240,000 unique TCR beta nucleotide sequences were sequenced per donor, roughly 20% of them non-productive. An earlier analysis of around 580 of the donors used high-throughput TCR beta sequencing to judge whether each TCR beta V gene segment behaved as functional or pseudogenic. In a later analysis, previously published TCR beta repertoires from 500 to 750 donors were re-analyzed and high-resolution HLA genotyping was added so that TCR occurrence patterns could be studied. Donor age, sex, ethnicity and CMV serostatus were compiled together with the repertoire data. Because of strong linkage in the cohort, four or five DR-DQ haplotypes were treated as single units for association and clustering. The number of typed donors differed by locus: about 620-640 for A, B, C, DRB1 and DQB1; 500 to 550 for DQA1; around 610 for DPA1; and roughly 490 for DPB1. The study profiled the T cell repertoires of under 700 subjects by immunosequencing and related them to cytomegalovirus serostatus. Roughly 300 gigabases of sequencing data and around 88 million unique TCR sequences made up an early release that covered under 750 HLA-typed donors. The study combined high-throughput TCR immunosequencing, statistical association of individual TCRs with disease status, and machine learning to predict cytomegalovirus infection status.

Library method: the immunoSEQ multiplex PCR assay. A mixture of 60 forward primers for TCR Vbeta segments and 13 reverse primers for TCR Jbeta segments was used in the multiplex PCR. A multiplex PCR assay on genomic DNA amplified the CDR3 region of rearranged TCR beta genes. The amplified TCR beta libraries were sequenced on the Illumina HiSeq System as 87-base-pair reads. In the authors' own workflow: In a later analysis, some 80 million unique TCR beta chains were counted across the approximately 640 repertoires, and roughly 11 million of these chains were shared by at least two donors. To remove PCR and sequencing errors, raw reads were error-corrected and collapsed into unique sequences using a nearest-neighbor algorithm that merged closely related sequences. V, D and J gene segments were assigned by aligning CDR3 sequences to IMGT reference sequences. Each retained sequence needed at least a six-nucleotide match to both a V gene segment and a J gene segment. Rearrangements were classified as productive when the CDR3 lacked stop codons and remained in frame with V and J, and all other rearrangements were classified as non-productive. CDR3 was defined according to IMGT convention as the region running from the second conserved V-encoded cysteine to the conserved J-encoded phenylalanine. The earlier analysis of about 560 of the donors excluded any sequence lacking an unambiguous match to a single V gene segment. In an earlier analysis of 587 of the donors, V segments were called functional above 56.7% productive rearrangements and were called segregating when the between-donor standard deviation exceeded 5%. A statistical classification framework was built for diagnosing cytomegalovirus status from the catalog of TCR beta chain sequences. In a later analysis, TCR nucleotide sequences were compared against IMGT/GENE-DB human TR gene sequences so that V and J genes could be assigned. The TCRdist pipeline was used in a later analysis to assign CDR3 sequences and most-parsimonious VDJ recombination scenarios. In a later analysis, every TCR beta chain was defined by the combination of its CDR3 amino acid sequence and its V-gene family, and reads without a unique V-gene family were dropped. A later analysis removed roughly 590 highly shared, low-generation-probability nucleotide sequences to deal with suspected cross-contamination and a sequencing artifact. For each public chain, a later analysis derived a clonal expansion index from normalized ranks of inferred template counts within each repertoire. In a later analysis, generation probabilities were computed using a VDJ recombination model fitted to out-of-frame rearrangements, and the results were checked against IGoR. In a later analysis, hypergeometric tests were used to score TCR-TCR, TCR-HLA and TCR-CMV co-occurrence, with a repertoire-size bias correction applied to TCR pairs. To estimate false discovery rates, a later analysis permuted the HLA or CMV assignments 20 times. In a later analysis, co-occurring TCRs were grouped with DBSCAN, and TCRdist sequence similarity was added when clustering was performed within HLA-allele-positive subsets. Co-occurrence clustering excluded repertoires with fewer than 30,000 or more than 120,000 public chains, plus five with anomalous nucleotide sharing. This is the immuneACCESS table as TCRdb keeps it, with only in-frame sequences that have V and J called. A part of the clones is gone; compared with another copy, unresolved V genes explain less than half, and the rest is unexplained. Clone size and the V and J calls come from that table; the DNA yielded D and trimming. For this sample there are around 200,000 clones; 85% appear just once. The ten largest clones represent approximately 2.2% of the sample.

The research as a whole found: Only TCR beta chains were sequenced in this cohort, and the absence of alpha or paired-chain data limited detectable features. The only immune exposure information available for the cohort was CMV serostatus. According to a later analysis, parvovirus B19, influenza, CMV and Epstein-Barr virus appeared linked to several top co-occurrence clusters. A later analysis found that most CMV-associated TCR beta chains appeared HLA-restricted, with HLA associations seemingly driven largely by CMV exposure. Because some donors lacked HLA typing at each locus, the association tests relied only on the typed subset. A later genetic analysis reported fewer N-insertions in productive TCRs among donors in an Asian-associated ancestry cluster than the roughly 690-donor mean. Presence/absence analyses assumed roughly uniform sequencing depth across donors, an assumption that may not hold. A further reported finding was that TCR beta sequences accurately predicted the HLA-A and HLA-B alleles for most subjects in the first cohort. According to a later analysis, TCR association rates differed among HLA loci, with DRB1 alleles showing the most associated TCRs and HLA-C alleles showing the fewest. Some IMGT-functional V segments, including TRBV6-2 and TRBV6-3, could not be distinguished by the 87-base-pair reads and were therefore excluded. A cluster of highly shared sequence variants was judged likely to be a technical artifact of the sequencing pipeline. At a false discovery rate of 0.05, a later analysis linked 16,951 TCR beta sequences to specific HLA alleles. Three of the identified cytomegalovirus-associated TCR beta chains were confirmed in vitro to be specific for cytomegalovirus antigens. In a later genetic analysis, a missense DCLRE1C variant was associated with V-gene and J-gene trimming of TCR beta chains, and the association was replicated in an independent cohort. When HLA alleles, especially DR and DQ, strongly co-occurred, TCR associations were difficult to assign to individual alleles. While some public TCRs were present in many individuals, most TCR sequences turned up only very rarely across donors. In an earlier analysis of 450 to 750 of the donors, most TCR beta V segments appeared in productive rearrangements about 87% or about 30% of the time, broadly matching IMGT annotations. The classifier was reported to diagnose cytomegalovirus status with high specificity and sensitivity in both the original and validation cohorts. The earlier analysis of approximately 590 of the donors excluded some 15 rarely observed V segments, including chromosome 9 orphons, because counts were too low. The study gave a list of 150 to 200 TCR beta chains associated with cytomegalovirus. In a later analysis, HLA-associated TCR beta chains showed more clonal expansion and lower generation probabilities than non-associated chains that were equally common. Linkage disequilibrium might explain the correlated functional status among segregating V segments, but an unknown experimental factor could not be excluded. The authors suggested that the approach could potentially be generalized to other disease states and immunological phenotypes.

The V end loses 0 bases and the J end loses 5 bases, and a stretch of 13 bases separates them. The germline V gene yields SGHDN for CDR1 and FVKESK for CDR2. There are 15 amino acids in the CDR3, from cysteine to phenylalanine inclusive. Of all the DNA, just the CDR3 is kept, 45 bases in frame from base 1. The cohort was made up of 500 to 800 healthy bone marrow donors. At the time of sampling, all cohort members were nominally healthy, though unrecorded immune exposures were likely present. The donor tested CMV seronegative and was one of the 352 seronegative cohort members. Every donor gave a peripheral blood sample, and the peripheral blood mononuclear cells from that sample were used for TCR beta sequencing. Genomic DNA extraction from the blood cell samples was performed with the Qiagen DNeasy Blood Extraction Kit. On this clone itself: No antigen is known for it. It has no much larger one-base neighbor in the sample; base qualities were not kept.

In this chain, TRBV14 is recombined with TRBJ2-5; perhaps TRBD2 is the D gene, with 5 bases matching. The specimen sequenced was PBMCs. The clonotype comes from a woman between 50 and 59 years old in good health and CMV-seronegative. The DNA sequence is TGTGCCAGCAGCCAAGAGCACAGCCGGAGGGAGACCCAGTACTTC. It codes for CASSQEHSRRETQYF. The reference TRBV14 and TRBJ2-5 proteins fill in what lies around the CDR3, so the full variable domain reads EAGVTQFPSHSVIEKGQTVTLRCDPISGHDNLYWYRRVMGKEIKFLLHFVKESKQDESGMPNNRFLAERTGGTYSTLKVQPAELEDSGVYFCASSQEHSRRETQYFGPGTRLLVL.